The clone carrying this TCR beta chain was picked up one time. What it binds is not known. The sample is drawn from a study of cytomegalovirus exposure and HLA in healthy donors. Broader study findings: What was likely a sequencing artifact was a cluster of highly shared sequence variants. A later analysis linked around 15,000 TCR beta sequences to HLA alleles at 0.05 false discovery rate. In a later analysis, common viral pathogens appeared linked to several of the most significant clusters.

The CDR3 consists of 12 residues. Unmatched junction bases numbered 1, after V lost 5 bases and J lost 4 bases. CDR1 is SEHNR and CDR2 is FQNEAQ in the germline V gene (reference sequence). Primers included in the PCR were 60 Vbeta and 13 Jbeta primers. Assay: immunoSEQ multiplex PCR; the TCRdb copy retains only in-frame clones and omits some. The sample lists roughly 240,000 clones; about 85% were seen once. This TCR was recovered from a girl aged 2-15 years in good health and CMV-seronegative. Sequencing was performed on PBMCs. V and J are TRBV7-9 and TRBJ1-1; 7 bases are shared with TRBD1. CDR3 loop: CASSPGGTEAFF. CDR3 in DNA: TGTGCCAGCAGCCCAGGGGGCACTGAAGCTTTCTTT.